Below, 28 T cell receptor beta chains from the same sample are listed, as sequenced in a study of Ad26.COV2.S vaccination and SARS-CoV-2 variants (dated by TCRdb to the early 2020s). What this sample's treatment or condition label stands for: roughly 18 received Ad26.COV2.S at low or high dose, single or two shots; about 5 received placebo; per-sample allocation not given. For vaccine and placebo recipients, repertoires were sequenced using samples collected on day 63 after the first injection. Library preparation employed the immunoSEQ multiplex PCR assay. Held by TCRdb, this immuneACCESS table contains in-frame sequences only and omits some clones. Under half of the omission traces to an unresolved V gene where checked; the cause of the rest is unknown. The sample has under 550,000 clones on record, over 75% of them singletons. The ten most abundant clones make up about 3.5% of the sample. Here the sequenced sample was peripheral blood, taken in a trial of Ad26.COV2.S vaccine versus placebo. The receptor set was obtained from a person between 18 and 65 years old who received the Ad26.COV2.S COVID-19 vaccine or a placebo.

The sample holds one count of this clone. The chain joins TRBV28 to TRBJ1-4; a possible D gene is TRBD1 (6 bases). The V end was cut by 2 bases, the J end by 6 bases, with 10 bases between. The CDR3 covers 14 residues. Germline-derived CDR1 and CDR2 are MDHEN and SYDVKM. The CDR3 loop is CASSLNRDYEKLFF. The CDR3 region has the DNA TGTGCCAGCAGTTTAAACAGGGACTATGAAAAACTGTTTTTT.

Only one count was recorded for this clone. Here the CDR3 DNA reads TGTGCCAGCAGTTATAGACTAGCAGTCCACAATGAGCAGTTCTTC. It translates to CASSYRLAVHNEQFF. The chain links TRBV6-4 to TRBJ2-1; 7 bases agree with TRBD2. Germline V gene sequence: CDR1 MRHNA, CDR2 SNTAGT. The CDR3 consists of 15 residues. The J segment lost 5 bases and the V segment lost 5 bases, leaving 9 bases of the junction unmatched.

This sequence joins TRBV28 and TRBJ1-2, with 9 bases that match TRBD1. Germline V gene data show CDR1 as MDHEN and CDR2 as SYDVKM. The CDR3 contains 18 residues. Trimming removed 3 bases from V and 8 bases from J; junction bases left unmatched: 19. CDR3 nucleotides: TGTGCCAGCAGTTTTCTGAGGGGGACAGGGAGTCCATATCGGGGCTACACCTTC. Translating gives CASSFLRGTGSPYRGYTF.

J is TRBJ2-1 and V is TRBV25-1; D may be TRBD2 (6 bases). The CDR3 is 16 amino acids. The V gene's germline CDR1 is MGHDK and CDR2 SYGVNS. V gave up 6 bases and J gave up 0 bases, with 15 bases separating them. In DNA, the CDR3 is TGTGCCAGCAGGGGGGTTGGAGGGAGCTCCTACAATGAGCAGTTCTTC. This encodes CASRGVGGSSYNEQFF.

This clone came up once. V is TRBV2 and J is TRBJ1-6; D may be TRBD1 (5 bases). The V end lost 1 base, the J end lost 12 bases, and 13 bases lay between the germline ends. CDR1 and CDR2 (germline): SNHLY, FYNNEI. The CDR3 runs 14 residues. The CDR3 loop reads CASSEGTSSGPLHF. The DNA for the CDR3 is TGTGCCAGCAGTGAAGGGACATCTTCGGGACCCCTCCACTTT.

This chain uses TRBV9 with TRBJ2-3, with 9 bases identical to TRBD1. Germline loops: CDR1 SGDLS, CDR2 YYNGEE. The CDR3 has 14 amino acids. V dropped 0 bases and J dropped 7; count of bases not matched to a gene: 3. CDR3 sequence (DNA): TGTGCCAGCAGCGTAGAGGACAGGGGAAATACGCAGTATTTT. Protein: CASSVEDRGNTQYF. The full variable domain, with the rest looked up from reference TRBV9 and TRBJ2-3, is DSGVTQTPKHLITATGQRVTLRCSPRSGDLSVYWYQQSLDQGLQFLIQYYNGEERAKGNILERFSAQQFPDLHSELNLSSLELGDSALYFCASSVEDRGNTQYFGPGTRLTVL.

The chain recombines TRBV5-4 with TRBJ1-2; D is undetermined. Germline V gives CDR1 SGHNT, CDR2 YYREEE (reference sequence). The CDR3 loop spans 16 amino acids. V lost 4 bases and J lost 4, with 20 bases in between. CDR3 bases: TGTGCCAGCAGCGTGAACCCTACGGGAGCCCTCTATGGCTACACCTTC. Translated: CASSVNPTGALYGYTF.

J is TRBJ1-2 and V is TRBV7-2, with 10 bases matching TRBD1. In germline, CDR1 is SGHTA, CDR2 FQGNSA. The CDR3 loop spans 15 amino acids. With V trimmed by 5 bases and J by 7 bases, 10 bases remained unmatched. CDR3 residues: CASSASGQGWSGYTF. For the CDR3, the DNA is TGTGCCAGCAGCGCCTCGGGACAGGGGTGGAGTGGCTACACCTTC. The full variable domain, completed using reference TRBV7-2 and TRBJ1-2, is GAGVSQSPSNKVTEKGKDVELRCDPISGHTALYWYRQSLGQGLEFLIYFQGNSAPDKSGLPSDRFSAERTGGSVSTLTIQRTQQEDSAVYLCASSASGQGWSGYTFGSGTRLTVV.

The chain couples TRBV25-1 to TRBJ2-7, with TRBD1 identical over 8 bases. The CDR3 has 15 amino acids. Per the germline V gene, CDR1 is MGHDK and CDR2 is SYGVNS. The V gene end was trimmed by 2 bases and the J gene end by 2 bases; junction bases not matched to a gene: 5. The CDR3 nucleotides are TGTGCCAGCAGTGAACCCGGACAGGGAACCTACGAGCAGTACTTC. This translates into CASSEPGQGTYEQYF.

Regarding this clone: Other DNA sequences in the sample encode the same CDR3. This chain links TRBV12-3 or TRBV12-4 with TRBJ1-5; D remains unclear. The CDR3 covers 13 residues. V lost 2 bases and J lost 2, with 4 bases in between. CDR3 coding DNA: TGTGCCAGCAGTTTAACTGGCAATCAGCCCCAGCATTTT. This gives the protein CASSLTGNQPQHF.

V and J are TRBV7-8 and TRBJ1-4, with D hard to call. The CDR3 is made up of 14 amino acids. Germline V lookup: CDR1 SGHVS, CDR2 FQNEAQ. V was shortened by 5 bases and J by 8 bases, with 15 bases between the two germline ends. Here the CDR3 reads CASSPRLAGEKLFF. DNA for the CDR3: TGTGCCAGCAGCCCGCGGTTGGCTGGGGAAAAACTGTTTTTT.

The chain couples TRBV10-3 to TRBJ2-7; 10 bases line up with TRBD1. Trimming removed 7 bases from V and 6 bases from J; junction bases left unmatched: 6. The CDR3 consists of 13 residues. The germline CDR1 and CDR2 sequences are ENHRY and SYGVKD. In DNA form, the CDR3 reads TGTGCCATCACTAGAGGACAGGGGGGCGAGCAGTACTTC. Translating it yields CAITRGQGGEQYF.

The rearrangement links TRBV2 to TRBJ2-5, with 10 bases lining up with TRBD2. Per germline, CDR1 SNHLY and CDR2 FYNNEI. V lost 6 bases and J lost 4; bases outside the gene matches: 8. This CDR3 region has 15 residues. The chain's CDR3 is CASRSLAGVAETQYF. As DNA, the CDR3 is TGTGCCAGCAGGTCCCTAGCGGGGGTGGCAGAGACCCAGTACTTC.

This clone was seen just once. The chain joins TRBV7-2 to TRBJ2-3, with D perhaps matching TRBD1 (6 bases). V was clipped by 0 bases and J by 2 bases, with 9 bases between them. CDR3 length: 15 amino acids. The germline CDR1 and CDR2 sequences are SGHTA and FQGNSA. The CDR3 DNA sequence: TGTGCCAGCAGCTTAGCGGGGGCCGACACAGATACGCAGTATTTT. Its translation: CASSLAGADTDTQYF.

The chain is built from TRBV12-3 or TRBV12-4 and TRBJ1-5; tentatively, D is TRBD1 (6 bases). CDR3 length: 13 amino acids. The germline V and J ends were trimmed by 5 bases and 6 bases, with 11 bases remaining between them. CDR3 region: CASSPYRVQPQHF. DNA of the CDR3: TGTGCCAGCAGTCCCTACAGGGTTCAGCCCCAGCATTTT.

The CDR3 bases are TGTGCCAGCTCACCACGACTAGCGGGGGCCTCATACGAGCAGTACTTC. Protein sequence: CASSPRLAGASYEQYF. The V call is TRBV18, the J call TRBJ2-7; 12 bases align to TRBD2. Trimming cost V 1 base and J 4 bases; bases outside gene matches: 5. The germline CDR1 and CDR2 sequences are KGHSH and LQKENI. CDR3 length: 16 residues.

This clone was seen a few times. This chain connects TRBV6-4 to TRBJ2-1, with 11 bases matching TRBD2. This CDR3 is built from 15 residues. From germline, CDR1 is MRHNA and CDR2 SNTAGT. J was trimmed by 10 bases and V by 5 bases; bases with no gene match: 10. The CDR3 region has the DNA TGTGCCAGCAGTACTGATAGCGGGGGGGCCGGAGAGCAGTTCTTC. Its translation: CASSTDSGGAGEQFF.

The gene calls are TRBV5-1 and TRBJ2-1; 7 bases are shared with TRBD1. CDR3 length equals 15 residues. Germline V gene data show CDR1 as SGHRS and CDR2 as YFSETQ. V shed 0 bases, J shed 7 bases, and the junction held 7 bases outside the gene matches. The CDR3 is CASSLEPTGFNEQFF. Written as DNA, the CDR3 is TGCGCCAGCAGCTTGGAGCCGACAGGGTTTAATGAGCAGTTCTTC.

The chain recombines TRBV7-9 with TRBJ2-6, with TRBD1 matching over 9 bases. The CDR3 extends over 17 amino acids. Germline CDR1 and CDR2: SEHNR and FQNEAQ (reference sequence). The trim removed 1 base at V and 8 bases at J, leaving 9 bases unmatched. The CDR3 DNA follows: TGTGCCAGCAGCTTAGGACTGGACAGGGGACGAACCAACGTCCTGACTTTC. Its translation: CASSLGLDRGRTNVLTF.

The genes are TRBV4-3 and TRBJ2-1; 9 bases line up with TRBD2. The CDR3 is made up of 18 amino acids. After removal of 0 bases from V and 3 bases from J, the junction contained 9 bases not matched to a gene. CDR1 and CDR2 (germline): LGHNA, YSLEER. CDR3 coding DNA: TGCGCCAGCAGCCAAGATCGCGGTCTAGCGGGGCACTACAATGAGCAGTTCTTC. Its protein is CASSQDRGLAGHYNEQFF.

The CDR3 spells CASSHNNEQFF. The DNA for the CDR3 is TGTGCCAGCAGCCACAACAATGAGCAGTTCTTC. V and J are TRBV6-2 or TRBV6-3 and TRBJ2-1, with no clear D. The CDR3 is 11 residues long. CDR1 and CDR2 (germline): MNHEY, SVGEGT. The V end lost 6 bases, the J end lost 5 bases, and 5 bases lay between the germline ends.

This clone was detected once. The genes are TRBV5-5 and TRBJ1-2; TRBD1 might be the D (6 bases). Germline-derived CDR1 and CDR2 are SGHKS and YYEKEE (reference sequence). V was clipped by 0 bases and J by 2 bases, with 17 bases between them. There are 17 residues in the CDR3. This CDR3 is CASSLVAGASNNYGYTF. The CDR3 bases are TGTGCCAGCAGCTTGGTGGCAGGGGCCTCGAACAACTATGGCTACACCTTC.

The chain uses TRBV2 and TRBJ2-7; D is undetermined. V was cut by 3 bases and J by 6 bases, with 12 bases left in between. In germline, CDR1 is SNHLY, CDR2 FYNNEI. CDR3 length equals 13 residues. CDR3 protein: CASSDLAATEQYF. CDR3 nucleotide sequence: TGTGCCAGCAGTGATCTGGCCGCCACCGAGCAGTACTTC.

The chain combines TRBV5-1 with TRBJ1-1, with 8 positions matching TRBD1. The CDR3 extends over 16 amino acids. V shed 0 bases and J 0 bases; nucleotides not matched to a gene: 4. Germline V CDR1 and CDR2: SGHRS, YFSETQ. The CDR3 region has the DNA TGCGCCAGCAGCTTGGATGGACAGGGACTGAACACTGAAGCTTTCTTT. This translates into CASSLDGQGLNTEAFF.

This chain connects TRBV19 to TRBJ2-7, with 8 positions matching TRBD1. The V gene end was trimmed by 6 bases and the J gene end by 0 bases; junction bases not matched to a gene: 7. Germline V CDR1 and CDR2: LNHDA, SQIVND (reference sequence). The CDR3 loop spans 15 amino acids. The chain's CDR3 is CASRGTGEASYEQYF. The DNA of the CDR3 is TGTGCCAGTAGAGGGACAGGCGAAGCCTCCTACGAGCAGTACTTC.

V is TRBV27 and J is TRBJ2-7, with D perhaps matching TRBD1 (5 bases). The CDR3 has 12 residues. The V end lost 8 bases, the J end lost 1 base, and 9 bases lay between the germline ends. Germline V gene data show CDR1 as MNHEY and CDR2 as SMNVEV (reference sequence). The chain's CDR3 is CASSQGSYEQYF. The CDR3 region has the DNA TGTGCCAGCTCTCAGGGTTCCTACGAGCAGTACTTC.

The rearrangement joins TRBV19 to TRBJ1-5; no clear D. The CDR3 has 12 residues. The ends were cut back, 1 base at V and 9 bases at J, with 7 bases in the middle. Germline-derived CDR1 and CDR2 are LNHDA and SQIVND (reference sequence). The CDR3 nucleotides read TGTGCCAGTAGTATAGGTGTTCGGCCCCAGCATTTT. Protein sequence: CASSIGVRPQHF.

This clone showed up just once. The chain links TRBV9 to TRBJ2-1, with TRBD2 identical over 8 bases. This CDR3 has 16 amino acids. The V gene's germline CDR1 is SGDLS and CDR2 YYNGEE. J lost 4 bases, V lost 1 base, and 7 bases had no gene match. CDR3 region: CASSVLGGEIYNEQFF. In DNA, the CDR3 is TGTGCCAGCAGCGTACTCGGGGGGGAGATATACAATGAGCAGTTCTTC. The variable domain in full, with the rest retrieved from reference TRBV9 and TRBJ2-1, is DSGVTQTPKHLITATGQRVTLRCSPRSGDLSVYWYQQSLDQGLQFLIQYYNGEERAKGNILERFSAQQFPDLHSELNLSSLELGDSALYFCASSVLGGEIYNEQFFGPGTRLTVL.